This T cell receptor beta chain stems from a study of cytomegalovirus exposure and HLA in healthy donors. Remarks on this clone: Its target is not known.

With 60 Vbeta and 13 Jbeta primers, the PCR was carried out. Libraries were prepared by immunoSEQ multiplex PCR; TCRdb keeps only in-frame clonotypes and omits some of them. The repertoire holds 99,000 or so clones, with around four fifths as singletons. The germline V gene has CDR1 MNHEY and CDR2 SVGAGI. The CDR3 spans 13 residues. Trimming at V came to 6 bases and at J to 6 bases, leaving 5 bases not matched to a gene. Study results and limitations: It has been reported that TCR beta sequences accurately predicted the HLA-A and HLA-B alleles of most subjects.

The chain uses TRBV6-5 and TRBJ1-2; the match to TRBD1 covers 9 bases. The sequenced sample was PBMCs. The TCR was taken from a man aged 25-45 years in good health and CMV-seronegative. CDR3 DNA: TGTGCCAGCAGCCCAGACAGGGGGAATGGCTACACCTTC. Protein product: CASSPDRGNGYTF.